This TCR beta chain was sequenced in a study of blood T cells in healthy people across ages. A sample-barcoded 5' primer and a J-beta primer mix were used in a second PCR of about 6 to 12 cycles. One entry per CDR3 protein, called by TCRdb with MiXCR from the 5' RACE reads. The table lists about 1.8 million distinct CDR3 sequences, around 48% of them singletons. This CDR3 spans 15 amino acids. Germline values: CDR1 LGHNA, CDR2 YNFKEQ. V lost 1 base and J lost 10, with 17 bases in between. A few counts support this clonotype. The source of this sequence is a woman in her thirties or forties in good health. The specimen sequenced was blood. The chain employs TRBV4-2 and TRBJ2-1; a weak D match, TRBD1 (5 bases). Here the CDR3 DNA reads TGTGCCAGCAGCCAAGGGGCAGGGCCTGCTGGGGAGCAGTTCTTC. Translating it yields CASSQGAGPAGEQFF.